These T cell receptor beta chains were read from a single sample in a study of PD-1 blockade in mismatch repair-deficient tumors. The protocol was immunoSEQ multiplex PCR, while the TCRdb copy is restricted to in-frame clones and leaves out a portion. The profile shows tens of thousands of clones, 65% to 85% of them singletons. The specimen comprised PBMCs, sampled roughly 6 weeks after starting pembrolizumab. These receptors originate from an adult with mismatch repair-deficient cancer. Both conserved end residues are part of each CDR3. The D gene is left open where the match is weak. Only part of the rows carry a size: once, few, many, or a class if the clone is expanded.

NA,TRBV10-1,TRBJ1-1,NA,TGCGCCAGCAGTGGGCCTGATTGCATGAACACTGAAGCTTTCTTT,CASSGPDCMNTEAFF
NA,TRBV6-5,TRBJ2-7,few,TGTGCCAGCAGTTATGGAGTCGAGCAGTACTTC,CASSYGVEQYF
NA,TRBV30,TRBJ2-1,once,TGTGCCTGGAGTGTCGGCGGGAACAATGAGCAGTTCTTC,CAWSVGGNNEQFF
NA,TRBV2,TRBJ2-7,NA,TGTGCCAGAGGAGTGTATGAGAGTTCCTACGAGCAGTACTTC,CARGVYESSYEQYF
NA,TRBV7-6,TRBJ1-1,NA,TGTGCCAGCAGCTTAGCGCCCCGGGGGGGAGAAGCTTTCTTT,CASSLAPRGGEAFF
TRBD2,TRBV29-1,TRBJ2-3,NA,TGCAGCGTTGAAGTAGACGCGGGAGCAGATACGCAGTATTTT,CSVEVDAGADTQYF
NA,TRBV30,TRBJ2-5,NA,TGTGCCTGGAGTGAGGGGGAGGGCCTCGAGACCCAGTACTTC,CAWSEGEGLETQYF
TRBD1,TRBV9,TRBJ1-1,NA,TGTGCCAGCACTGGGACAGGGTCTGAAGCTTTCTTT,CASTGTGSEAFF
NA,TRBV19,TRBJ1-1,NA,TGTGCCAGTAGTATTTGGGGCGGAACTGAAGCTTTCTTT,CASSIWGGTEAFF
TRBD2,TRBV19,TRBJ2-5,NA,TGTGCCAGTAGGGCAGTGGGGCGGGAGCTTCAAGAGACCCAGTACTTC,CASRAVGRELQETQYF
NA,TRBV5-1,TRBJ1-1,NA,TGCGCCAGCACTCCCGGGGGGCGGGACACTGAAGCTTTCTTT,CASTPGGRDTEAFF
TRBD2,TRBV6-6,TRBJ2-7,NA,TGTGCCAGTCTTTACGGGGGGGGAAGGATCTACGAGCAGTACTTC,CASLYGGGRIYEQYF
NA,TRBV7-8,TRBJ2-2,NA,TGTGCCAGCAGCTTAGTTCAGACAGGCCCCTTAGGGGAGCTGTTTTTT,CASSLVQTGPLGELFF